This section outlines one TCR beta chain sequence together with its context. Its antigen is currently not known. Base qualities are not at hand, and no much larger clone is one base apart. This sample is part of a study of molecular identifiers for immune sequencing clone quantification (dated by TCRdb to about 2018). Regarding the complete study: In a replicate experiment, RNA from around 20,000 or 100,000 naive CD8 T cells was split into five aliquots, four of which were sequenced. This methods study benchmarked molecular-identifier clustering-based TCR repertoire sequencing (MIDCIRS) and TCR RNA copy counting, using CD8 T cells to do so.

Points the paper makes about the study in general: In CMV-specific effector cells, clones with more than 20 RNA copies contained over 99% of molecules, whereas in naive cells such clones contained under 1% of molecules. Modeling estimated approximately 3 recovered TCR RNA copies per cell, compared with about ten by digital PCR, which implies around 30% capture efficiency. The naive libraries included spiked-in Jurkat TCR RNA (about 11 copies' worth), and this RNA is not part of the donor repertoire. Spiked-in Jurkat TCR RNA equal to a single cell's worth was reported to be detectable even within one million naive CD8 T cells. When barcode sub-clustering was omitted, TCR diversity was inflated by chimeric consensus sequences, with chimeras reaching as high as 47%. Highly expanded clone sizes could be underestimated if identical TCR molecules share a barcode.

The library was prepared using PCR. TCRdb names Illumina HiSeq 4000 as the instrument used. Preparation of bulk TCR libraries followed a previously described approach, with the TCR primers listed in Table S5. Purification of total RNA was performed with the Qiagen AllPrep DNA/RNA kit. Before analysis, reads from multiple sequencing runs of the same library were pooled. The authors' pipeline ran thus. Reads were retained only if an exact TCR constant sequence was present, and the retained reads were trimmed to 150 nt and grouped according to their 12-nt molecular barcodes. Reads within each barcode group were sub-clustered using a 15% Levenshtein threshold, and quality-weighted consensus sequences were constructed for each RNA molecule. Non-functional sequences were filtered out, along with any lower-count sequence sitting one edit away from another sequence. Based on a fit of two negative binomial distributions, barcode sub-clusters having less than 20% of the maximum read count were discarded. The raw public reads went through TCRdb reprocessing: fastp at Q25, MiXCR clone calling, in-frame beta chains kept. Identical CDR3 proteins give one entry, which carries the most common genes and DNA. TCRdb's processing, not the authors' own work, is the source of the V and J calls. The sample table shows 400,000 to 600,000 distinct CDR3 sequences, and over 20% are seen once. About 0.84% of the sample is in the top ten clones.

Libraries of naive CD8 T cells were generated from about 20,000 to 1,000,000 sorted cells, with 10%, 30% or 50% of the purified RNA used. Naive CD8 T cells, defined as CD8+CD4-CCR7+CD45RA+, were FACS-sorted into RLT Plus buffer on a BD FACSAria II. Detection sensitivity was tested by spiking Jurkat RNA equal to roughly nine TCR copies' worth into samples containing roughly 17,000-1,100,000 naive CD8 T cells. CD8 T cells were enriched using RosetteSep CD8+ T Cell Enrichment Cocktail and Ficoll-Paque, and the enriched cells then underwent ACK red cell lysis. Trimming costs V 0 bases and J 3 bases, and their ends lie 17 bases apart. The germline V gene yields LGHNA for CDR1 and YSLEER for CDR2. From the cysteine up to the phenylalanine, the CDR3 has a length of 17 residues. The DNA shown is the 51-base CDR3, in frame from base 1.

Material: naive CD8+ T cells from blood, with Jurkat cell RNA spiked in. What this sample's cell subset or site label stands for: FACS-sorted CD8+CD4-CCR7+CD45RA+ naive T cells. The clonotype was recovered from a human donor in good health. Some libraries in this study had Jurkat cell RNA spiked in. The receptor chain draws on TRBV4-3 and TRBJ2-5; the D gene could be TRBD1 or TRBD2, each one agreeing over 6 bases. The sequence in DNA is TGCGCCAGCAGCCAAGAGGATAGGCAGGAGGGGGAAGAGACCCAGTACTTC. The resulting protein is CASSQEDRQEGEETQYF.